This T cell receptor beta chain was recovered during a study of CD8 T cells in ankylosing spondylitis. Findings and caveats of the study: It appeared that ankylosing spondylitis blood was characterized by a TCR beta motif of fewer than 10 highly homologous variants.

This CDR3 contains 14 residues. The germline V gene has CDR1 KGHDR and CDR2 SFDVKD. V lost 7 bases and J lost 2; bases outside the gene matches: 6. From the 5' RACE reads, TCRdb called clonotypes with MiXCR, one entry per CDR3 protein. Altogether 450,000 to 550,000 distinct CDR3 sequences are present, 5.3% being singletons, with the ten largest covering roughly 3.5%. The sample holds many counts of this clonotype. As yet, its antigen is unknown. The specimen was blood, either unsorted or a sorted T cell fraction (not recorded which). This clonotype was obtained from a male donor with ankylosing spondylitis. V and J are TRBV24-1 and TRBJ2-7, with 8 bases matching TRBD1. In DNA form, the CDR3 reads TGTGCCACCAGCCAGGGACAGGCGCCCTACGAGCAGTACTTC. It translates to CATSQGQAPYEQYF.